This T cell receptor (beta chain) was sequenced for a study of T cell responses to AZD1222 COVID-19 vaccine (dated by TCRdb to the early 2020s). Regarding the research as a whole: A total of under 250 trial participants underwent TCR sequencing, of whom about 210 had received two doses of AZD1222 and around 26 had received two doses of the MenACWY control vaccine. Enrollment into the trials was organized by age into subgroups of 18-55, 56-69 and 70-plus years, and those subgroups contained about 160, 30 and 59 TCR-sequenced participants, respectively. Summary of the overall study and its limitations: After two AZD1222 doses, spike-specific TCR breadth and depth were significantly higher than at day 0 and than in MenACWY recipients. Because no day 14 peak-response samples were available, the repertoires could be characterized only after the peak T cell response. Reportedly, almost half of the unique spike-specific TCRs recognized epitopes lying outside the regions that are mutated in the B.1.351 and B.1.1.7 variants. Conclusions about previously exposed vaccinees were limited because only a handful of AZD1222 recipients were SARS-CoV-2 seropositive at baseline. CD4 TCRs associated with the vaccine covered the entire spike protein, and the dominant responses were in regions 160-218 and 743-854. Most participants were white British and females outnumbered males, and the authors suggested that clonal diversity may have been underestimated. In the small 56-69-year group, the increase in depth fell short of significance, most likely because of low power.

From its cysteine to its phenylalanine, the CDR3 spans 17 amino acids. Only CDR3 DNA is held: 51 bases, read in frame from base 1. The germline V gene (reference sequence) specifies SGHNT as CDR1 and YYREEE as CDR2. A word on this clone: Its antigen is still unknown. An end of the junction does not agree with germline; a read error may underlie this.

The CDR3 regions of human TCRbeta chains were analyzed by immunosequencing. As for the original processing: TCRs in the repertoires were matched against a reference library of SARS-CoV-2-specific TCRs that had been generated with the MIRA antigen-specificity platform. Breadth meant the fraction of unique TCRs that were SARS-CoV-2-associated, whereas depth meant the fraction of total T cells that were SARS-CoV-2-associated. Each spike-specific TCR was assigned to its reactive spike region and to a CD4 or CD8 class using the MIRA data. Log10-transformed breadth and depth values were compared by one-way ANOVA with Sidak's multiple comparisons tests. Held by TCRdb, this immuneACCESS table contains in-frame sequences only and omits some clones. Under half of the omission traces to an unresolved V gene where checked; the cause of the rest is unknown. For V, J and clone size, that table is used; D and trimming come from the DNA. The sample yields 200,000 or so clones; approximately 94% were counted once. The top ten clonotypes cover roughly 1% of the sample.

The label giving this sample's time point can be read as: about 28 days (+/-7) after the second vaccine dose. AZD1222 recipients given second doses at about 4 weeks or at about 12 weeks were pooled, since spike-specific TCR depth and breadth were not found to differ between the two schedules. Samples from vaccinated people were obtained from the UK trials COV001 and COV002, which included a single-blind randomized controlled phase 2/3 trial of AZD1222 (ChAdOx1 nCoV-19) in healthy adults. For TCRbeta chain sequencing, PBMC samples from trial participants were taken at day 0 and at day 28 after the second dose.

This clonotype was sampled from an adult who received the AZD1222 COVID-19 vaccine. This chain joins TRBV5-4 to TRBJ1-1, with 7 central nucleotides matching TRBD1. The sequencing here drew on peripheral blood, taken 28 days after the second AZD1222 dose. CDR3 region: CASSLGPPTGRNTEVLF. The DNA sequence reads TGTGCCAGCAGCTTGGGCCCTCCGACAGGGAGGAACACTGAAGTTCTCTTT.